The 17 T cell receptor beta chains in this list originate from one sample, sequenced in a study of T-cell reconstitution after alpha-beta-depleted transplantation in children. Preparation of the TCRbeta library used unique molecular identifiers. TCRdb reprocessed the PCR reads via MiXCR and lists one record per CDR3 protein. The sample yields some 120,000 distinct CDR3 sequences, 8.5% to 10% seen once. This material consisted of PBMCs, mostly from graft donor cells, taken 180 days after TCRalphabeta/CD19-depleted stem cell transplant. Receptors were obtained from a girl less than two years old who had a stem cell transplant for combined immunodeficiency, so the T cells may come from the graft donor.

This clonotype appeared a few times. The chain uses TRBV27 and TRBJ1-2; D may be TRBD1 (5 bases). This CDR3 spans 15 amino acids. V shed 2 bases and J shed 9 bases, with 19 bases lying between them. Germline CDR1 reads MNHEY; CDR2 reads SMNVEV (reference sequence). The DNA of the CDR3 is TGTGCCAGCAGTTTAACCCCGGCAGGGCGTAGACGCTACACCTTC. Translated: CASSLTPAGRRRYTF.

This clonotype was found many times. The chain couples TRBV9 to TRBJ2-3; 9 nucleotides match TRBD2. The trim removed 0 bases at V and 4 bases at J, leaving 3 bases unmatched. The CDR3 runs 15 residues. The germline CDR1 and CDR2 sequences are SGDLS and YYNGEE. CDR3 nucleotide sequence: TGTGCCAGCAGCGTAGGGACTAGCGAGGCAGATACGCAGTATTTT. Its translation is CASSVGTSEADTQYF.

The CDR3 spells CASSYSSARENIQYF. CDR3 sequence (DNA): TGTGCCAGCAGTTACTCGAGTGCTCGCGAAAACATTCAGTACTTC. This sequence joins TRBV6-5 and TRBJ2-4, with D unclear. Germline V lookup: CDR1 MNHEY, CDR2 SVGAGI. The CDR3 covers 15 residues. V was trimmed by 0 bases and J by 5 bases, leaving 11 bases between them.

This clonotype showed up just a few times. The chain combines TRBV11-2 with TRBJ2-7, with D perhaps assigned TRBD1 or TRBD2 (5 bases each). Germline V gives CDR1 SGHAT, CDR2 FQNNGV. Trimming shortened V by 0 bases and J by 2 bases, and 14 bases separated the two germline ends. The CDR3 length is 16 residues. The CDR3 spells CASSLDFRGATYEQYF. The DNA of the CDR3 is TGTGCCAGCAGCTTAGACTTTCGAGGGGCCACCTACGAGCAGTACTTC.

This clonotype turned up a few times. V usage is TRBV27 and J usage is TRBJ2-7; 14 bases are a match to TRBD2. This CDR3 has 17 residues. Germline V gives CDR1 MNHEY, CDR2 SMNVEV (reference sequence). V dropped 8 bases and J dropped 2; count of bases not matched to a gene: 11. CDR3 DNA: TGTGCCAGCTCTGGGACTAGCGGGAGTCCCGTCCCCTACGAGCAGTACTTC. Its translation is CASSGTSGSPVPYEQYF.

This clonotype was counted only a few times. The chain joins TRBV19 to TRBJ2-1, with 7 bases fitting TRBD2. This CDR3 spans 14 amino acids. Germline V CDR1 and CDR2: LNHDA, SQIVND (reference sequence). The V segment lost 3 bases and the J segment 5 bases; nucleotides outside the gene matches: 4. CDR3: CASSMGLADNEQFF. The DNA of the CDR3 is TGTGCCAGTAGTATGGGGCTAGCGGACAATGAGCAGTTCTTC.

The CDR3 DNA sequence: TGTGCCAGCAGTCGGGACAGCGCTGAGCAGTACTTC. Its protein product is CASSRDSAEQYF. The chain joins TRBV6-2 or TRBV6-3 to TRBJ2-7; 7 positions match TRBD1. The CDR3 loop spans 12 amino acids. Losses at the gene ends were 5 bases for V and 7 bases for J; bases not matched to a gene: 5. Germline assignment: CDR1 MNHEY and CDR2 SVGEGT.

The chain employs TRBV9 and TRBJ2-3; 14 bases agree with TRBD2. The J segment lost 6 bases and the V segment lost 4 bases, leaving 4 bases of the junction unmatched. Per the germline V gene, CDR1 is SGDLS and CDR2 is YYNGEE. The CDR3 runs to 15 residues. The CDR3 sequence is CASSPRLAGGDTQYF. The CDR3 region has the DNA TGTGCCAGCAGCCCGCGACTAGCGGGGGGGGATACGCAGTATTTT. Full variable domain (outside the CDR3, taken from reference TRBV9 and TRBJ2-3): DSGVTQTPKHLITATGQRVTLRCSPRSGDLSVYWYQQSLDQGLQFLIQYYNGEERAKGNILERFSAQQFPDLHSELNLSSLELGDSALYFCASSPRLAGGDTQYFGPGTRLTVL.

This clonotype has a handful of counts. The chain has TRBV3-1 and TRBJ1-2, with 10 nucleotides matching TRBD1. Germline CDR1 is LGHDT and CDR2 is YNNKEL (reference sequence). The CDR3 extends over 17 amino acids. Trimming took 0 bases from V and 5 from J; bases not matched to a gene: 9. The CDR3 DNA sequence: TGTGCCAGCAGCCAAGATAACGGACAGGGGGTCAGGTATGGCTACACCTTC. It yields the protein CASSQDNGQGVRYGYTF. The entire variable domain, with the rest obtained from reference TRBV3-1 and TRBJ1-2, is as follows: DTAVSQTPKYLVTQMGNDKSIKCEQNLGHDTMYWYKQDSKKFLKIMFSYNNKELIINETVPNRFSPKSPDKAHLNLHINSLELGDSAVYFCASSQDNGQGVRYGYTFGSGTRLTVV.

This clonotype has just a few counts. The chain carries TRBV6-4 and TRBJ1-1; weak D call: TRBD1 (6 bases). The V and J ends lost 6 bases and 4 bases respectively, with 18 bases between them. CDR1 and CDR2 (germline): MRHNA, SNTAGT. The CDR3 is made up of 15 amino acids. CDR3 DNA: TGTGCCAGCAGGATGACAGGTATTGGTGGCACTGAAGCTTTCTTT. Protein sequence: CASRMTGIGGTEAFF.

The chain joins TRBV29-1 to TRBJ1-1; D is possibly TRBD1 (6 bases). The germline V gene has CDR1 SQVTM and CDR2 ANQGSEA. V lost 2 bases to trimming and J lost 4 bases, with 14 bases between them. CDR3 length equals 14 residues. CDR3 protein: CSVEIQGWATEAFF. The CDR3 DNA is TGCAGCGTTGAAATTCAGGGGTGGGCCACTGAAGCTTTCTTT.

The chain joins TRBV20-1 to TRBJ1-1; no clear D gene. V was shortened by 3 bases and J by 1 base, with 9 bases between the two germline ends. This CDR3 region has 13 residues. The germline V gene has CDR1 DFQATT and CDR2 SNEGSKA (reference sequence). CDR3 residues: CSASKQPNTEAFF. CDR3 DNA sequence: TGCAGTGCTAGTAAACAGCCGAACACTGAAGCTTTCTTT.

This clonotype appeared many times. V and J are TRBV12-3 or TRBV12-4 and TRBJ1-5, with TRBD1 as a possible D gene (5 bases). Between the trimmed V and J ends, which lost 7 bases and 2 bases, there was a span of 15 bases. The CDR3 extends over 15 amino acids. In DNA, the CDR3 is TGTGCCAGCAACCTTGACAGTCATGGCAATCAGCCCCAGCATTTT. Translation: CASNLDSHGNQPQHF.

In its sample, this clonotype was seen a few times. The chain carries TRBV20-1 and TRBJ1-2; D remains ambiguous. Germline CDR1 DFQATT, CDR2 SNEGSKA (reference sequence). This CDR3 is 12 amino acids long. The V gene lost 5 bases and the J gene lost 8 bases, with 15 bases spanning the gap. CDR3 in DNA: TGCAGTGCTCCCGACTGGATGGGCGGCTACACCTTC. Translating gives CSAPDWMGGYTF.

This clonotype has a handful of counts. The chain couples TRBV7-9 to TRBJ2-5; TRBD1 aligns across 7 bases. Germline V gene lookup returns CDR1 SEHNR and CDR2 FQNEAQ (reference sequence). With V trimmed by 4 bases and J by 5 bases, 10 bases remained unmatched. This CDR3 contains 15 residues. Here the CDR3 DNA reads TGTGCCAGCAGCTCTTCTACAGGGGTAGGGGAGACCCAGTACTTC. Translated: CASSSSTGVGETQYF.

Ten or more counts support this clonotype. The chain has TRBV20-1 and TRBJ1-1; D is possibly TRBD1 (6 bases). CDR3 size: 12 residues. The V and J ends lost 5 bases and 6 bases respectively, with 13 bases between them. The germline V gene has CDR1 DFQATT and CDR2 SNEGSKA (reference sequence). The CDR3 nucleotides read TGCAGTGCTTCTCAGGGGTATGCTGAAGCTTTCTTT. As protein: CSASQGYAEAFF.

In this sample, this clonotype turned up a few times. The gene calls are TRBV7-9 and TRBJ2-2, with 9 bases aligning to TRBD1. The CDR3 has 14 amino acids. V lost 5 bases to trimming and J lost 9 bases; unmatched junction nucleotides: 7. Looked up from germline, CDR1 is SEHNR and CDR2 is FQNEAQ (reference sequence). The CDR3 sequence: CASSPPGQGWELFF. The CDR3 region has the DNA TGTGCCAGCAGCCCCCCGGGACAGGGATGGGAGCTGTTTTTT.